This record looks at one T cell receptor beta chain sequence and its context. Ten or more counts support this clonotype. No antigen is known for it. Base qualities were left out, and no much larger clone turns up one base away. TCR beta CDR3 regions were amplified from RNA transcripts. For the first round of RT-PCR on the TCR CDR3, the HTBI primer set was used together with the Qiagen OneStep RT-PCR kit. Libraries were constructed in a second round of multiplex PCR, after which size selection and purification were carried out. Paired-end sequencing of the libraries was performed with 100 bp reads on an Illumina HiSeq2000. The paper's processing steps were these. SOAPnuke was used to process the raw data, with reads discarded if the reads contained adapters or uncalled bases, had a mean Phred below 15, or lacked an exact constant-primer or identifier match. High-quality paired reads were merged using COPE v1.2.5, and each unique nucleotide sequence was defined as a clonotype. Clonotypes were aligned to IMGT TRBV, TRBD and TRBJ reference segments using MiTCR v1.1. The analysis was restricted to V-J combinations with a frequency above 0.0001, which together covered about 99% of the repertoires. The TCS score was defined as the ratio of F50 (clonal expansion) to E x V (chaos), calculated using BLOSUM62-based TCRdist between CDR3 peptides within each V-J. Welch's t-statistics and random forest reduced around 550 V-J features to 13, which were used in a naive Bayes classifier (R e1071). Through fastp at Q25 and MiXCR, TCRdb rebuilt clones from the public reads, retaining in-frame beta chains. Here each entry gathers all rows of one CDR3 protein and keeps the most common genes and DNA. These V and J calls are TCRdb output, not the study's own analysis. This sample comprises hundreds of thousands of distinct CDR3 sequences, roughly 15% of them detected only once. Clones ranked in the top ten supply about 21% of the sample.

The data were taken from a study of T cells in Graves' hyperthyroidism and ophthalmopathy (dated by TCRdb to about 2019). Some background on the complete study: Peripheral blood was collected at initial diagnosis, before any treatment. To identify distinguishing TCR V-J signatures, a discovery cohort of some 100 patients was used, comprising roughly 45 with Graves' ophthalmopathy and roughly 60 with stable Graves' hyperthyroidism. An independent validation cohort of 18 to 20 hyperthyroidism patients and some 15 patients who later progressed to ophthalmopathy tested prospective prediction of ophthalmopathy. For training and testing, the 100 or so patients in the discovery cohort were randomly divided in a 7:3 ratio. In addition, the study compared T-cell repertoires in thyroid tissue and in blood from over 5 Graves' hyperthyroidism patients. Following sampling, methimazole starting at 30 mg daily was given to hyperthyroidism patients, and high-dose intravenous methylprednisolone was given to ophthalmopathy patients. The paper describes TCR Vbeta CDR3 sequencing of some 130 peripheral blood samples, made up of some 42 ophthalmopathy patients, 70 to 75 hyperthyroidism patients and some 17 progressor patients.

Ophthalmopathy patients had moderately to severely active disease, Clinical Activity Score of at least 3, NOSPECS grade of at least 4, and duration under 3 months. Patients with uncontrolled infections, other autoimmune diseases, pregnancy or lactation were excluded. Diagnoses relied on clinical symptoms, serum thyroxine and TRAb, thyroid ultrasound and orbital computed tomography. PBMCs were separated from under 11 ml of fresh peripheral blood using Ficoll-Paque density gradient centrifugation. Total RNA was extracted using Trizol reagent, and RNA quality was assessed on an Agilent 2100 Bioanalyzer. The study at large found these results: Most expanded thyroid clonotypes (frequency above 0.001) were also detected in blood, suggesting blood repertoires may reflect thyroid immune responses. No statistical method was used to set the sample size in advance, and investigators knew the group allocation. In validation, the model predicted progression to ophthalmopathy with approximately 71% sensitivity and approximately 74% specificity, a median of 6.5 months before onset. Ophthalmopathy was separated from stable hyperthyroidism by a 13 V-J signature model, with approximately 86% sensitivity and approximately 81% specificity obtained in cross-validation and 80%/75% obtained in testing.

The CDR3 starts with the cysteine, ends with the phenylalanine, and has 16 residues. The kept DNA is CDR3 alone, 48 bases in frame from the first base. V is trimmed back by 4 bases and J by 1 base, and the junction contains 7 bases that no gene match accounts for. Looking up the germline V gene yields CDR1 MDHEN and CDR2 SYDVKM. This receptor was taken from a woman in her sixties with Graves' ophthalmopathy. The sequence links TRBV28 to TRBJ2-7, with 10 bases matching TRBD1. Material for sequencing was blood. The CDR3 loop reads CASSSSGQGLSYEQYF. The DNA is TGTGCCAGCAGTTCGTCGGGACAGGGGTTATCCTACGAGCAGTACTTC.